These 9 T cell receptor beta chains were all obtained from the same sample, sequenced in a study of shared clonotypes between healthy human individuals. Assay: immunoSEQ multiplex PCR; the TCRdb copy retains only in-frame clones and omits some. This table holds around 2.5 million clones, under 95% found once. The source material was naive CD4+ T cells from PBMCs. Subset given: CD45RA+ positively selected. The receptors originated from a man aged 18 to 29 in good health. Some clones in this sample may be carry-over from other donors' samples.

The chain combines TRBV7-3 with TRBJ2-3; 7 bases fit TRBD2. CDR3 length: 15 amino acids. Germline V gene sequence: CDR1 SGHTA, CDR2 FQGTGA. Trimming at V came to 1 base and at J to 2 bases, leaving 3 bases not matched to a gene. CDR3 sequence: CASSLIAGATDTQYF. DNA of the CDR3: TGTGCCAGCAGCTTAATCGCGGGAGCCACAGATACGCAGTATTTT.

J is TRBJ2-1 and V is TRBV7-2; 9 nucleotides match TRBD1. Trimming removed 1 base from V and 8 bases from J; junction bases left unmatched: 12. This CDR3 comprises 17 residues. From germline, CDR1 is SGHTA and CDR2 FQGNSA. The CDR3 nucleotides read TGTGCCAGCAGCTTAGAGGGTTCGGGGACAGGGATGGATGAGCAGTTCTTC. It yields the protein CASSLEGSGTGMDEQFF.

The chain has TRBV28 and TRBJ2-1, with D tentatively TRBD1 (5 bases). The CDR3 covers 12 residues. Trimming took off 10 bases at V and 4 bases at J, with 11 bases between the two ends. Germline CDR1 reads MDHEN; CDR2 reads SYDVKM. CDR3 region: CATSTAYNEQFF. CDR3 in DNA: TGTGCCACCTCGACAGCTTACAATGAGCAGTTCTTC.

V and J are TRBV7-9 and TRBJ2-3; D is perhaps TRBD1 or TRBD2 (5 bases each). In germline, CDR1 is SEHNR, CDR2 FQNEAQ (reference sequence). This CDR3 has 16 residues. The V gene lost 5 bases and the J gene lost 0 bases, with 15 bases spanning the gap. CDR3 region: CASSHFRGPSTDTQYF. CDR3 DNA sequence: TGTGCCAGCAGCCATTTTAGGGGACCTAGCACAGATACGCAGTATTTT.

The chain employs TRBV15 and TRBJ2-3; 10 nucleotides align to TRBD1. The CDR3 contains 15 residues. Germline V gene sequence: CDR1 LNHNV, CDR2 YYDKDF (reference sequence). J lost 5 bases, V lost 4 bases, and 6 bases had no gene match. The CDR3 DNA sequence: TGTGCCACCAGCACCCGGGACAGGGGCGGAGATACGCAGTATTTT. This encodes CATSTRDRGGDTQYF. Drawing the rest from reference TRBV15 and TRBJ2-3, the complete variable domain is DAMVIQNPRYQVTQFGKPVTLSCSQTLNHNVMYWYQQKSSQAPKLLFHYYDKDFNNEADTPDNFQSRRPNTSFCFLDIRSPGLGDTAMYLCATSTRDRGGDTQYFGPGTRLTVL.

The genes are TRBV21-1 and TRBJ2-3; no check of the table's D call, TRBD2, against the DNA was made. TRBV21-1 is a pseudogene segment. CDR3 length: 15 amino acids. CDR3 in DNA: TGTGCCAGCATCCCGGGACTAGCGTGCACAGATACGCAGTATTTT. Protein: CASIPGLACTDTQYF.

V gene TRBV10-2 combines with J gene TRBJ2-2; 14 bases align to TRBD2. The germline V gene encodes CDR1 WSHSY and CDR2 SAAADI. The CDR3 contains 15 residues. The J segment lost 6 bases and the V segment lost 4 bases, leaving 1 base of the junction unmatched. The CDR3 sequence: CASSATSGRAGELFF. DNA of the CDR3: TGCGCCAGCAGTGCGACTAGCGGGAGGGCCGGGGAGCTGTTTTTT.

This clone has only one observation. The chain combines TRBV4-1 with TRBJ2-1; TRBD2 matches 8 bases. Germline lookup yields CDR1 MGHRA and CDR2 YSYEKL. The CDR3 runs to 15 residues. J lost 1 base, V lost 4 bases, and 3 bases had no gene match. The CDR3 DNA reads as TGCGCCAGCAGCCTAGCGGGGCTATCCTACAATGAGCAGTTCTTC. Protein sequence: CASSLAGLSYNEQFF.

The genes are TRBV19 and TRBJ2-7, with 11 nucleotides matching TRBD1. Germline CDR1 LNHDA, CDR2 SQIVND (reference sequence). The CDR3 runs to 16 residues. The J segment lost 0 bases and the V segment lost 5 bases, leaving 6 bases of the junction unmatched. The DNA of the CDR3 is TGTGCCAGTAGTCCCCCAGGGACAGGGGGCTCCTACGAGCAGTACTTC. This translates into CASSPPGTGGSYEQYF.